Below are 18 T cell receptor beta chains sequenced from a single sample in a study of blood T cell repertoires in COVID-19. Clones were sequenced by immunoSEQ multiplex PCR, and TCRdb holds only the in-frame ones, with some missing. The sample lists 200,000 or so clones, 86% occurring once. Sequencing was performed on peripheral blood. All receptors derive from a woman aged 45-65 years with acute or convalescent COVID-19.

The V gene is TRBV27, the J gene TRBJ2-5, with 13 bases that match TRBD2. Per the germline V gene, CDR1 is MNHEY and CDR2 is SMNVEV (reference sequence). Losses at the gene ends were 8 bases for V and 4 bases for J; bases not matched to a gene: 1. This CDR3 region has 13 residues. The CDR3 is CASGLAGAETQYF. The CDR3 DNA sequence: TGTGCCAGCGGACTAGCGGGAGCAGAGACCCAGTACTTC.

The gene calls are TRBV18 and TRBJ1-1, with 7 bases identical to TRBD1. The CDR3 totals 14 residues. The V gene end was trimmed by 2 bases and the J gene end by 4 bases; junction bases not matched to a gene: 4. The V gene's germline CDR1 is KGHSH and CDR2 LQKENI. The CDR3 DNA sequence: TGTGCCAGCTCACCATCACAGGGGATCACTGAAGCTTTCTTT. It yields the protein CASSPSQGITEAFF.

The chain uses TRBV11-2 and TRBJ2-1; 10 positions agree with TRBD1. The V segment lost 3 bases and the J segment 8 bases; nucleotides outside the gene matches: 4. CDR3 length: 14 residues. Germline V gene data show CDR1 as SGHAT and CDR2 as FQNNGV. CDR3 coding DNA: TGTGCCAGCAGCTTGGGACAGGGGAGGTATGAGCAGTTCTTC. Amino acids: CASSLGQGRYEQFF.

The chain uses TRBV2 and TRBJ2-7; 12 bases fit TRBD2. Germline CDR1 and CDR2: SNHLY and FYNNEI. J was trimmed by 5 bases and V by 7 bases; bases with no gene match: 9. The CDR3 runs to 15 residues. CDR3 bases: TGTGCCAGCACCCCCACGGGACTAGCGGGCGACGAGCAGTACTTC. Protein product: CASTPTGLAGDEQYF. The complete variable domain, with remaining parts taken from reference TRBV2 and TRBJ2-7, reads EPEVTQTPSHQVTQMGQEVILRCVPISNHLYFYWYRQILGQKVEFLVSFYNNEISEKSEIFDDQFSVERPDGSNFTLKIRSTKLEDSAMYFCASTPTGLAGDEQYFGPGTRLTVT.

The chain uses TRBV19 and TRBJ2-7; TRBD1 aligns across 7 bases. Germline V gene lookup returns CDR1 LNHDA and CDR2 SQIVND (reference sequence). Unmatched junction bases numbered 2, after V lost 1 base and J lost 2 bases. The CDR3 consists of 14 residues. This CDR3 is CASSIARGPYEQYF. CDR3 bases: TGTGCCAGTAGTATAGCGAGGGGGCCCTACGAGCAGTACTTC.

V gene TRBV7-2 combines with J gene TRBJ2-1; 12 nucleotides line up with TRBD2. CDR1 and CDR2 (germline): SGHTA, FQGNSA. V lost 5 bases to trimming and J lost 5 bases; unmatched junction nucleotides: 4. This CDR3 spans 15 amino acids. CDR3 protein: CASSPRTSGDNEQFF. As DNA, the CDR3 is TGTGCCAGCAGCCCCAGGACTAGCGGGGACAATGAGCAGTTCTTC.

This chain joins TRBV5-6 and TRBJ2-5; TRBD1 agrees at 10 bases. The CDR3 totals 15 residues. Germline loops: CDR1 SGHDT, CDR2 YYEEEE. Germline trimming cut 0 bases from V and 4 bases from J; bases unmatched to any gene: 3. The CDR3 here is CASSLEDRGGETQYF. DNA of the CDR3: TGTGCCAGCAGCTTGGAGGACAGGGGGGGAGAGACCCAGTACTTC. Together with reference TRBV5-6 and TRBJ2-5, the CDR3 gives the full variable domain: DAGVTQSPTHLIKTRGQQVTLRCSPKSGHDTVSWYQQALGQGPQFIFQYYEEEERQRGNFPDRFSGHQFPNYSSELNVNALLLGDSALYLCASSLEDRGGETQYFGPGTRLLVL.

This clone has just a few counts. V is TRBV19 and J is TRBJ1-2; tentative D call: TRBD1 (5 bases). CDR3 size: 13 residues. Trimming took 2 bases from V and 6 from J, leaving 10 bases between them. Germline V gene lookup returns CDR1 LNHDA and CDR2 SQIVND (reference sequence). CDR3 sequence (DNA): TGTGCCAGTAGTATATTCCCCAGGGATGGCTACACCTTC. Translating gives CASSIFPRDGYTF.

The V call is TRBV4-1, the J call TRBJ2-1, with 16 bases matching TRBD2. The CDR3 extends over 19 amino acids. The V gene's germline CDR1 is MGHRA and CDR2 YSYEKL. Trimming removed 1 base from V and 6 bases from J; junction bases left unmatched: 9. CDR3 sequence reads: CASSQGGLAGGPVLNEQFF. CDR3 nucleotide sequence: TGCGCCAGCAGCCAAGGGGGACTAGCGGGAGGGCCGGTACTCAATGAGCAGTTCTTC.

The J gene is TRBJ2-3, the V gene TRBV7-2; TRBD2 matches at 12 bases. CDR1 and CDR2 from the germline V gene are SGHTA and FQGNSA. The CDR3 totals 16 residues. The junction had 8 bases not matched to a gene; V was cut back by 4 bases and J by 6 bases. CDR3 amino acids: CASSSYLAGGEDTQYF. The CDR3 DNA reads TGTGCCAGCAGCTCCTATCTAGCGGGAGGGGAGGATACGCAGTATTTT.

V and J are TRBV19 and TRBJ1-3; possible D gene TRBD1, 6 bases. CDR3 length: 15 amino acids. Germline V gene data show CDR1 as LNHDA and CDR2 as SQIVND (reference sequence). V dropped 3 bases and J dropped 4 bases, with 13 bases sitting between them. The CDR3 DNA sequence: TGTGCCAGTAGTATTTTCTCAGGGGTGGGAAACACCATATATTTT. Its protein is CASSIFSGVGNTIYF.

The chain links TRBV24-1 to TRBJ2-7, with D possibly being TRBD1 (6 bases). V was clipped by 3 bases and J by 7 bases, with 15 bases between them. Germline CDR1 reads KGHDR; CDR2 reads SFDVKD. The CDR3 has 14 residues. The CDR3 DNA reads TGTGCCACCAGTGATCCGGACAGACCCTGGGAGCAGTACTTC. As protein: CATSDPDRPWEQYF.

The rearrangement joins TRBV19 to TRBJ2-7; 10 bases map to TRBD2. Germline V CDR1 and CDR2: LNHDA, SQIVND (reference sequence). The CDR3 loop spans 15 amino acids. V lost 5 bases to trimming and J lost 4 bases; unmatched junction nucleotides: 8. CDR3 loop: CASSSAGTSAYEQYF. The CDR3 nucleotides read TGTGCCAGTAGTTCCGCCGGGACTAGCGCTTACGAGCAGTACTTC.

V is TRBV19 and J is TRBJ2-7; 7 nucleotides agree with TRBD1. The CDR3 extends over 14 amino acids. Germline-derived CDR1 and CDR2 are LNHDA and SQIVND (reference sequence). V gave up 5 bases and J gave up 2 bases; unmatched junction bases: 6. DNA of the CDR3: TGTGCCAGTAGTCCAGGGACAGTTCCCTACGAGCAGTACTTC. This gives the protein CASSPGTVPYEQYF.

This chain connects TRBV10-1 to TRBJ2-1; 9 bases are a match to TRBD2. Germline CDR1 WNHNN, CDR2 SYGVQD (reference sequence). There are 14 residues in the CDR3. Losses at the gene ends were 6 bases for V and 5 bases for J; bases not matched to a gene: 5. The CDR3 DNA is TGCGCCAGCAGGGCTAGCGGGAAAAACAATGAGCAGTTCTTC. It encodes CASRASGKNNEQFF.

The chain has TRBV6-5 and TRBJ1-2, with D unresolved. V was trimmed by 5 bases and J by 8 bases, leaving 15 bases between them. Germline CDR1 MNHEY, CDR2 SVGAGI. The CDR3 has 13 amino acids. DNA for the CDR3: TGTGCCAGCAGTCCCTCGGACTGGCGGGGCTACACCTTC. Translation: CASSPSDWRGYTF.

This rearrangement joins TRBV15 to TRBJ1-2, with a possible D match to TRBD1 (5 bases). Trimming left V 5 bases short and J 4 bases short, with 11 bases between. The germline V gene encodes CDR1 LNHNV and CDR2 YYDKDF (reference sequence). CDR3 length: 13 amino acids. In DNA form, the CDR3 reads TGTGCCACCAGCGACAGTTCAATCTATGGCTACACCTTC. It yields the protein CATSDSSIYGYTF.

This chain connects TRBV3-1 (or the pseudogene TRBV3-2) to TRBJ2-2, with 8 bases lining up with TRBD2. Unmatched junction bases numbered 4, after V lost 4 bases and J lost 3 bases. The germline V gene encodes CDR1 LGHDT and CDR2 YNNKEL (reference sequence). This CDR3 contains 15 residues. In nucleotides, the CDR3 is TGTGCCAGCAGCCTCGGGGGGGCCGACACCGGGGAGCTGTTTTTT. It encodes CASSLGGADTGELFF.